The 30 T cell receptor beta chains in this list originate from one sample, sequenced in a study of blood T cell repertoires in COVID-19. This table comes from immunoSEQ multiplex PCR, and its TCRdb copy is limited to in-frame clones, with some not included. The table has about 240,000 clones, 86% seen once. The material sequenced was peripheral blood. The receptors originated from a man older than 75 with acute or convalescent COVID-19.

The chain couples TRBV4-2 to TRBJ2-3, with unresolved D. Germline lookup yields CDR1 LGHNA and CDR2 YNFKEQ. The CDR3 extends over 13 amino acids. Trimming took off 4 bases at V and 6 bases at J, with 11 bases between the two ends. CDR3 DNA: TGTGCCAGCAGCCCCCGTGCCGAGGATACGCAGTATTTT. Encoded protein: CASSPRAEDTQYF.

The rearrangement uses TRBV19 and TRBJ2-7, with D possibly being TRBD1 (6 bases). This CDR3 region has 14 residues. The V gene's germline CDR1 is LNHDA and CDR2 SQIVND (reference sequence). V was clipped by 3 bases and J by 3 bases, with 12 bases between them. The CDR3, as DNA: TGTGCCAGTAGTATTTCGACAGGAGACTACGAGCAGTACTTC. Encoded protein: CASSISTGDYEQYF.

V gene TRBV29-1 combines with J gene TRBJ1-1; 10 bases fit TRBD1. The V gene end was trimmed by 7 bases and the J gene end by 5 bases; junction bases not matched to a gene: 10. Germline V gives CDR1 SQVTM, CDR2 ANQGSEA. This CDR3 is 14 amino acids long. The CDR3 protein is CSATDRGRKTEAFF. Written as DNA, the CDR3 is TGCAGCGCTACCGACAGGGGGCGCAAGACTGAAGCTTTCTTT.

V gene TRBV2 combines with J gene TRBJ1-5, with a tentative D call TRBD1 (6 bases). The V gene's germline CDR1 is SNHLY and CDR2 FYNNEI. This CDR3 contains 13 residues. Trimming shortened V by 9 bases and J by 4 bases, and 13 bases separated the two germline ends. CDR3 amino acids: CASKTGQNQPQHF. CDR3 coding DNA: TGTGCCAGTAAGACAGGCCAAAATCAGCCCCAGCATTTT.

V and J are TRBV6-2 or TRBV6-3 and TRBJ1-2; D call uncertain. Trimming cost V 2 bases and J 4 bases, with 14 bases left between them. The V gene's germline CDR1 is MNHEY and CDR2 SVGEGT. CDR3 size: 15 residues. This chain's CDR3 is CASSYAVGLGYGYTF. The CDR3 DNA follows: TGTGCCAGCAGTTACGCCGTCGGGTTAGGCTATGGCTACACCTTC.

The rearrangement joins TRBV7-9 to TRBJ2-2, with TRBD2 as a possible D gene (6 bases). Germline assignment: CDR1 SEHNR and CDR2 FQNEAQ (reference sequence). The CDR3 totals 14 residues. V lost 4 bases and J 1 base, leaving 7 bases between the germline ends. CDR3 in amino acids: CASSSGLNTGELFF. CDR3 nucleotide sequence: TGTGCCAGCAGCTCGGGACTGAACACCGGGGAGCTGTTTTTT.

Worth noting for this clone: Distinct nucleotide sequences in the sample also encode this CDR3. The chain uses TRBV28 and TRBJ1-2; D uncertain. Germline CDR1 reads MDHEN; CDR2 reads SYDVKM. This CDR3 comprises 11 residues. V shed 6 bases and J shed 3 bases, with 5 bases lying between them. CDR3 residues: CASSRDYGYTF. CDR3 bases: TGTGCCAGCAGCCGGGACTATGGCTACACCTTC.

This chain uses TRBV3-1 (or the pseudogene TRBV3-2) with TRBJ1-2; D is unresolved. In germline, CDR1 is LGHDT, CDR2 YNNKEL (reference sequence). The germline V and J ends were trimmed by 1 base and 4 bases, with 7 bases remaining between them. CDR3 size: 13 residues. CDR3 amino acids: CASSQGRSYGYTF. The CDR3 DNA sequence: TGTGCCAGCAGCCAAGGGCGGAGCTATGGCTACACCTTC.

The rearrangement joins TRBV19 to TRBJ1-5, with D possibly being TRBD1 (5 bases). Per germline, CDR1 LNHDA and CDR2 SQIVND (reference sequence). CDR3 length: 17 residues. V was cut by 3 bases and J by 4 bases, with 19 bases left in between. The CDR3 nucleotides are TGTGCCAGTAGTATGCTTTTAAGGCAGGGTAGAAATCAGCCCCAGCATTTT. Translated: CASSMLLRQGRNQPQHF.

CDR3 loop: CATSALQPQETQYF. The CDR3 DNA is TGTGCCACCAGTGCTTTACAGCCCCAAGAGACCCAGTACTTC. This chain connects TRBV24-1 to TRBJ2-5; no firm D call. Germline V gene sequence: CDR1 KGHDR, CDR2 SFDVKD. This CDR3 has 14 amino acids. Trimming shortened V by 5 bases and J by 1 base, and 10 bases separated the two germline ends.

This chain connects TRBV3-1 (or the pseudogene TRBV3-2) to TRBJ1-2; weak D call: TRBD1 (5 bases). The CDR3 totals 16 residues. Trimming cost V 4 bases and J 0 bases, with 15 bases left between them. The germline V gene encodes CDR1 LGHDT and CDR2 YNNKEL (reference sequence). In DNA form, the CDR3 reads TGTGCCAGCAGCCCTGGGGGAGGGGCTTCTAACTATGGCTACACCTTC. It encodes CASSPGGGASNYGYTF.

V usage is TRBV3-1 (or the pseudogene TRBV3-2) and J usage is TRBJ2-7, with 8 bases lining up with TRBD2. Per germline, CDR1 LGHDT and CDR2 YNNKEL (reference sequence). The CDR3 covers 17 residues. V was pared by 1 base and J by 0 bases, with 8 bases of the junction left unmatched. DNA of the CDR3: TGTGCCAGCAGCCAAGCAGCGGGGGCCTTCAGCTCCTACGAGCAGTACTTC. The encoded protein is CASSQAAGAFSSYEQYF.

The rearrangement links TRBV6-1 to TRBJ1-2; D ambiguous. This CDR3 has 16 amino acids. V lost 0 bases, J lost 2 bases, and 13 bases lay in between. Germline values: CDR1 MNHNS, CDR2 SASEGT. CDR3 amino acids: CASSEALRRSNYGYTF. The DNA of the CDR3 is TGTGCCAGCAGTGAAGCGCTTCGAAGGAGCAACTATGGCTACACCTTC.

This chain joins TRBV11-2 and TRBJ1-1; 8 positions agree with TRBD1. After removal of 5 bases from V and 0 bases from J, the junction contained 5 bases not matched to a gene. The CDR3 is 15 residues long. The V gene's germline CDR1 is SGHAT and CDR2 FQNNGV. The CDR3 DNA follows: TGTGCCAGCAGCCCTCGGACAGGGTTGAACACTGAAGCTTTCTTT. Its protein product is CASSPRTGLNTEAFF.

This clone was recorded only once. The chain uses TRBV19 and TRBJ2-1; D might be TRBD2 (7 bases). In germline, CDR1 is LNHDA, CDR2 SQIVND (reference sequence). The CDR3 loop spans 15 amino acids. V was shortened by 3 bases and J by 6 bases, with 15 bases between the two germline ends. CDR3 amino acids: CASSIWGEGVNEQFF. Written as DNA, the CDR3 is TGTGCCAGTAGTATTTGGGGGGAGGGGGTCAATGAGCAGTTCTTC.

The CDR3: CASNRGTNQPQHF. Here the CDR3 DNA reads TGTGCCAGTAATCGGGGTACCAATCAGCCCCAGCATTTT. This chain uses TRBV19 with TRBJ1-5; no reliable D call. Trimming stripped 7 bases from V and 3 bases from J, with 10 bases between. The CDR3 runs to 13 residues. The V gene's germline CDR1 is LNHDA and CDR2 SQIVND (reference sequence).

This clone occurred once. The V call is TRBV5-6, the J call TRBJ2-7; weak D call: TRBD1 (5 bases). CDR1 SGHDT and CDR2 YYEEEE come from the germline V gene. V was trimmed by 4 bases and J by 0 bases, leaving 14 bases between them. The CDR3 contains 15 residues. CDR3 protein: CASSPRALSSYEQYF. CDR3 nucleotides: TGTGCCAGCAGCCCCAGGGCACTAAGCTCCTACGAGCAGTACTTC.

DNA of the CDR3: TGTGCCAGCAGGGACTGGACAGGGAGTAATGAAAAACTGTTTTTT. Residues: CASRDWTGSNEKLFF. The V gene is TRBV2, the J gene TRBJ1-4, with 8 bases matching TRBD1. The CDR3 runs 15 residues. Germline V gene data show CDR1 as SNHLY and CDR2 as FYNNEI. The junction had 7 bases not matched to a gene; V was cut back by 6 bases and J by 4 bases.

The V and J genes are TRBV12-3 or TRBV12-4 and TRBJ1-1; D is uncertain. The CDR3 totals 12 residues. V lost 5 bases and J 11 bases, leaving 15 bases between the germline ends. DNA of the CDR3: TGTGCCAGCAGTGCCGGTCCTCCCTGGGCTTTCTTT. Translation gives CASSAGPPWAFF.

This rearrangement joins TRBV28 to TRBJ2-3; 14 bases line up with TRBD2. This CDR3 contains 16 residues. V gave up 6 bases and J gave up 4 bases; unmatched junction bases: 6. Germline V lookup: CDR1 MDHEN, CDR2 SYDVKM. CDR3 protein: CASSTQTSGRADTQYF. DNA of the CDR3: TGTGCCAGCAGCACACAGACTAGCGGGAGGGCAGATACGCAGTATTTT.

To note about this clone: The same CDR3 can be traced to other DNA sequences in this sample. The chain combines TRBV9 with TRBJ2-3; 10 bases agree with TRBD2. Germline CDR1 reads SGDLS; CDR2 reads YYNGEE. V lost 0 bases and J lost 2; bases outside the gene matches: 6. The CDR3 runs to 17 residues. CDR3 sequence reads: CASSVDPSGGLTDTQYF. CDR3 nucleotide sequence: TGTGCCAGCAGCGTAGATCCTAGCGGGGGACTCACAGATACGCAGTATTTT.

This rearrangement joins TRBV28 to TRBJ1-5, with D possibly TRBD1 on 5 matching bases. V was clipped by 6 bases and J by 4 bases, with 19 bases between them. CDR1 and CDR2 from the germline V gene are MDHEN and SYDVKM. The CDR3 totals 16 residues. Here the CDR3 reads CASRPPSGGRNQPQHF. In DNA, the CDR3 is TGTGCCAGCAGGCCTCCCTCCGGGGGTCGAAATCAGCCCCAGCATTTT.

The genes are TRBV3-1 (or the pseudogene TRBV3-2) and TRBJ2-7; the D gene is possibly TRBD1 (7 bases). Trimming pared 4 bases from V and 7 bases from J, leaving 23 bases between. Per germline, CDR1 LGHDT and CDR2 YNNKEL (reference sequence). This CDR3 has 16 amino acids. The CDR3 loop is CASSLTWDSPAGEQYF. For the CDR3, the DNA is TGTGCCAGCAGCCTTACTTGGGACAGCCCCGCGGGGGAGCAGTACTTC.

This CDR3 reads CASSLVGQHVLSNQPQHF. The CDR3 DNA is TGTGCCAGCAGCTTGGTTGGACAGCACGTACTTAGCAATCAGCCCCAGCATTTT. V is TRBV7-2 and J is TRBJ1-5; weak D call: TRBD1 (6 bases). From germline, CDR1 is SGHTA and CDR2 FQGNSA. This CDR3 comprises 18 residues. V was cut by 3 bases and J by 0 bases, with 18 bases left in between.

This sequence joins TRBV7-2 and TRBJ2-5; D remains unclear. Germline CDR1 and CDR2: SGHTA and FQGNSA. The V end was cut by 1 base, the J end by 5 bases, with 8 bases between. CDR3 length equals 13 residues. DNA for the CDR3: TGTGCCAGCAGCTTAGACTTTCCGGAGACCCAGTACTTC. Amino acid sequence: CASSLDFPETQYF.

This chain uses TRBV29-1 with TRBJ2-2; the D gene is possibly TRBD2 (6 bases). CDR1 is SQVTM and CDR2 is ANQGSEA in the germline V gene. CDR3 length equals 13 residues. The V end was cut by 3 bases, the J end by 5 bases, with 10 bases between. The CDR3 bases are TGCAGCGTTGACGGGGGTCAGACCGGGGAGCTGTTTTTT. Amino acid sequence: CSVDGGQTGELFF.

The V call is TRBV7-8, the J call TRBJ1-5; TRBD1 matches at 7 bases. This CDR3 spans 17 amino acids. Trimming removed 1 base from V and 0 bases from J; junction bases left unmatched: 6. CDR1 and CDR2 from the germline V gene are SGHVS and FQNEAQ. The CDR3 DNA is TGTGCCAGCAGCTTAGTAGGGGGCACTTATAGCAATCAGCCCCAGCATTTT. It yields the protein CASSLVGGTYSNQPQHF. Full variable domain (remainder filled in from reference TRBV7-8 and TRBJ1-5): GAGVSQSPRYKVAKRGQDVALRCDPISGHVSLFWYQQALGQGPEFLTYFQNEAQLDKSGLPSDRFFAERPEGSVSTLKIQRTQQEDSAVYLCASSLVGGTYSNQPQHFGDGTRLSIL.

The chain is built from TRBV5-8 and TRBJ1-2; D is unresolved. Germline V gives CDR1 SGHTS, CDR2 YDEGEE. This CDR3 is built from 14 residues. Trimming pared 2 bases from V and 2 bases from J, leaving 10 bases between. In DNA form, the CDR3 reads TGTGCCAGCAGCTTAGGTAGCCTAAACTATGGCTACACCTTC. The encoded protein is CASSLGSLNYGYTF. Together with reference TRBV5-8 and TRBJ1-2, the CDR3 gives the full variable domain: EAGVTQSPTHLIKTRGQQATLRCSPISGHTSVYWYQQALGLGLQFLLWYDEGEERNRGNFPPRFSGRQFPNYSSELNVNALELEDSALYLCASSLGSLNYGYTFGSGTRLTVV.

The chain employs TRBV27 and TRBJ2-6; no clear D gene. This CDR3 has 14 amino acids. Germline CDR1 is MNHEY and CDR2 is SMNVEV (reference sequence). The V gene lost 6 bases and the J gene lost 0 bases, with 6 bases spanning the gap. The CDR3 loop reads CASSPVSGANVLTF. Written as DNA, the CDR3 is TGTGCCAGCAGCCCCGTCTCTGGGGCCAACGTCCTGACTTTC.

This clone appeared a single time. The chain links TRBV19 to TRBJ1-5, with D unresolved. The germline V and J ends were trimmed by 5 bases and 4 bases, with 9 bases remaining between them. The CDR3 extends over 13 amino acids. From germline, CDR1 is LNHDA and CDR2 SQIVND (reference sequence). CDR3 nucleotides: TGTGCCAGTAGTGACATGCTAAATCAGCCCCAGCATTTT. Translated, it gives CASSDMLNQPQHF.